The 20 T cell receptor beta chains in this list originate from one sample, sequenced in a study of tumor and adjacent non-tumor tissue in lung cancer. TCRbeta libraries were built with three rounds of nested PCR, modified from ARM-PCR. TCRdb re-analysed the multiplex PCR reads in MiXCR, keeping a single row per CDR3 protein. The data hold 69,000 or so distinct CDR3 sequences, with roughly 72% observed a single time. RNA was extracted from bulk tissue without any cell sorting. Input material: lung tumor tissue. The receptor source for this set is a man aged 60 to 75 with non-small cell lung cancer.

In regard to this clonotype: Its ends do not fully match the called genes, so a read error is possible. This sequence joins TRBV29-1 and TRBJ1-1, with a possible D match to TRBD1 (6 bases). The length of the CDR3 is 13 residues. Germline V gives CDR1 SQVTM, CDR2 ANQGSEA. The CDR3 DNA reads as TGCAGCGCCTTGGCAAGGGGGGACACTGAAGTTTTCTTT. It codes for CSALARGDTEVFF.

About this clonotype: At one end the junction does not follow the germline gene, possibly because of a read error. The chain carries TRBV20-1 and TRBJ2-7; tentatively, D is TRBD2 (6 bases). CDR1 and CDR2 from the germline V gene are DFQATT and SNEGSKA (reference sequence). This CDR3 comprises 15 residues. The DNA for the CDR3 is TGCAGTGCTACAGTAGGGACTGTGAGCTCCCACGAGCAGTACTTC. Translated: CSATVGTVSSHEQYF.

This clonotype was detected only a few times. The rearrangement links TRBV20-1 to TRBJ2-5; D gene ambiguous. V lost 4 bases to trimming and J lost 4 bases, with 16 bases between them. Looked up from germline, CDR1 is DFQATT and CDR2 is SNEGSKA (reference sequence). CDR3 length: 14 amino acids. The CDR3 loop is CSANRKGPTETQYF. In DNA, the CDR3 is TGCAGTGCTAATCGCAAAGGTCCGACAGAGACCCAGTACTTC.

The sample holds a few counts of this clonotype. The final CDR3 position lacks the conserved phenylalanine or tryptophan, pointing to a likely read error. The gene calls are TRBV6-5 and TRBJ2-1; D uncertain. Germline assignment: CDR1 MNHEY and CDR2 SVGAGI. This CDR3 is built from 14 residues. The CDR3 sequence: CARSYSEEYNEQFL. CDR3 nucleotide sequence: TGTGCCAGAAGTTACTCCGAGGAGTACAATGAGCAGTTCTTA.

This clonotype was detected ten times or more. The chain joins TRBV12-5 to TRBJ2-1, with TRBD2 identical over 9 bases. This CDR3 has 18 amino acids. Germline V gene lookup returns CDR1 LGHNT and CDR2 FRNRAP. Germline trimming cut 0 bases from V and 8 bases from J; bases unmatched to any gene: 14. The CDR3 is CASGLVLSGSGSLDEQFF. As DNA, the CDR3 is TGTGCTAGTGGTTTGGTACTTAGCGGGAGTGGATCATTGGATGAGCAGTTCTTC.

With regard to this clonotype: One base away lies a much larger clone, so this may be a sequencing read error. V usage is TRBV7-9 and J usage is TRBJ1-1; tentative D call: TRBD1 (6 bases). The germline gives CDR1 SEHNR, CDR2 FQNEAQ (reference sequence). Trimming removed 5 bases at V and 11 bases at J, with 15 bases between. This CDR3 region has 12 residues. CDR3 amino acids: CASSTRQVYAFF. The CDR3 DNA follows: TGTGCCAGCAGCACCCGACAGGTGTACGCTTTCTTT.

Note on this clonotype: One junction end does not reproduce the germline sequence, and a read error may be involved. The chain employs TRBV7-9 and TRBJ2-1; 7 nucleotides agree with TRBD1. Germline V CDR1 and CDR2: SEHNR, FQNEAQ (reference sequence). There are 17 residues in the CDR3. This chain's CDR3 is CASSTPRAGGTYNEQLF. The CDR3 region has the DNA TGTGCCAGCAGCACCCCTAGAGCAGGGGGAACCTACAATGAGCAGTTATTC.

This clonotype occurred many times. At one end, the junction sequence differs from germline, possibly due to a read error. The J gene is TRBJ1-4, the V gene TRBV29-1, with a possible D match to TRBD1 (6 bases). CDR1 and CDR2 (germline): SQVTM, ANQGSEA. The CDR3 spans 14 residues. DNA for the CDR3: TGCGGCGTTGAGGGGGGCGCCAGTAATGAAAAGCTGTTTTTT. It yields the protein CGVEGGASNEKLFF.

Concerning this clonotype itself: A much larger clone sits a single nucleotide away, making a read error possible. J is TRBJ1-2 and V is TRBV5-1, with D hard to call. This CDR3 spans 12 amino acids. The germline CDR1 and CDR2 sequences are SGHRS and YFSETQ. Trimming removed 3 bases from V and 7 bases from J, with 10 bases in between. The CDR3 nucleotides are TGCGCCAGCAGCTCCGGGATCTGTGGCTACACCTTC. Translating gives CASSSGICGYTF.

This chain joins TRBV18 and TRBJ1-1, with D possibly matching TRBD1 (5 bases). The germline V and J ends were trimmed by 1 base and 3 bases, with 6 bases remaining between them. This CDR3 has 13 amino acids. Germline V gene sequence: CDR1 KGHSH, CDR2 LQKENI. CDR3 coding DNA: TGTGCCAGCTCACCACAAGGGGACACTGAAGCTTTCTTT. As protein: CASSPQGDTEAFF.

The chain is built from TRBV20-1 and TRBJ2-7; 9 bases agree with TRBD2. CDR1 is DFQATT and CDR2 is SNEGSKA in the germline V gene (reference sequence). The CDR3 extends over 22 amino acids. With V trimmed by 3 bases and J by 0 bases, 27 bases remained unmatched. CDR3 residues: CSASDLWGASGTEMGLSYEQYF. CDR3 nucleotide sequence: TGCAGTGCTAGTGACCTCTGGGGGGCTAGCGGGACCGAGATGGGGCTCTCCTACGAGCAGTACTTC.

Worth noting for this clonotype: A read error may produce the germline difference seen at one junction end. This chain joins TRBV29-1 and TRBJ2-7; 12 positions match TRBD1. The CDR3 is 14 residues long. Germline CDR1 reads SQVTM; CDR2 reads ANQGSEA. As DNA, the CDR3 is TGCGGCGTTGTTGGGACAGGGGGCTTGTATGAGCAGTACTTC. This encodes CGVVGTGGLYEQYF.

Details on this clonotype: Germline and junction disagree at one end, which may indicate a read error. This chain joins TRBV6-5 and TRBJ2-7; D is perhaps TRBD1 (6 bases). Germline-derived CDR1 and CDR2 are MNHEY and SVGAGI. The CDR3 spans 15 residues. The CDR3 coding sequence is TGTGCGAGCAGTTACGGGGCTAGACAGGCTTACGATCAGTACTTC. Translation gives CASSYGARQAYDQYF.

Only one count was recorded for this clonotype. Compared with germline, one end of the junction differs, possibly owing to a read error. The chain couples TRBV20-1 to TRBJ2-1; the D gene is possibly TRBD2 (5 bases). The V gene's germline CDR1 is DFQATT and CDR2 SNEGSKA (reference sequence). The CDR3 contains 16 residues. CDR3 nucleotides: TGCAATGCTAGAAAGATGACCCCGGGGATTTACAATGAGCAGTTCTTC. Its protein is CNARKMTPGIYNEQFF.

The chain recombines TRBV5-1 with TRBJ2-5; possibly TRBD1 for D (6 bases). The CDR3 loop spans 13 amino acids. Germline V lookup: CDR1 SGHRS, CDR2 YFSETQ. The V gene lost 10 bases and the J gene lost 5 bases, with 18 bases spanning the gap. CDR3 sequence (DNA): TGCGCCCGAAGCCTGGACAGACCGGAGACCCAGTACTTC. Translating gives CARSLDRPETQYF.

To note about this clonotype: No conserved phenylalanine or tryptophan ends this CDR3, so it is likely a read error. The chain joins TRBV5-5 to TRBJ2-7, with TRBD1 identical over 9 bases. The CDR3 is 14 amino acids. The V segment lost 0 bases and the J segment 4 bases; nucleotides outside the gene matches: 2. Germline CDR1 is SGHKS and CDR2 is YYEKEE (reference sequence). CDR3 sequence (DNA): TGTGCCAGCAGCTTGGAGACAGGGGGATACGAGCAGTACATT. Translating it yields CASSLETGGYEQYI.

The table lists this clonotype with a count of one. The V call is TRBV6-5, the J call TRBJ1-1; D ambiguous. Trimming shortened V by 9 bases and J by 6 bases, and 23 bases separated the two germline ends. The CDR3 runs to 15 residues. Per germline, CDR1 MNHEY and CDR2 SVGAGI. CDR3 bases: TGTGCCAGGATTTACTCCCGCAGCGGTGGGGCTGAAGCTTTCTTT. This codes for CARIYSRSGGAEAFF.

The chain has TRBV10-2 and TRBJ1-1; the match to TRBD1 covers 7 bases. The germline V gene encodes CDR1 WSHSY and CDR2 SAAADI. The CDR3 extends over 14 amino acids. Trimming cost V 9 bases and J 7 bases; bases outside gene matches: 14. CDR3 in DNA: TGCGCCAGACTATCGACAGGGTTGGTCAATGAAGCTTTCTTT. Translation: CARLSTGLVNEAFF.

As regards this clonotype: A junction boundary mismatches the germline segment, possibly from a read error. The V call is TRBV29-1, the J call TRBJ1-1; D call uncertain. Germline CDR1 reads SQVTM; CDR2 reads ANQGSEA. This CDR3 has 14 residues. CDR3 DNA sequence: TGCAGCGCAGAGGGTGGCAGATCGAACACTGAAACTTTCTTT. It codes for CSAEGGRSNTETFF.

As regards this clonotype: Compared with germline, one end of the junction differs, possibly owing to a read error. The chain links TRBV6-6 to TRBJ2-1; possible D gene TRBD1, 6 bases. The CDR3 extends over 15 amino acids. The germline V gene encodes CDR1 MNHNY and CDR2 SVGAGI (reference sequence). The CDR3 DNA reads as TGTGCCAGCAGTTCAGGGACATGGGGCTACGATGAGCAGTTCTTC. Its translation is CASSSGTWGYDEQFF.